The 28 T cell receptor beta chains below all came from one sample that was sequenced in a study of T cell responses to AZD1222 COVID-19 vaccine. Measured with immunoSEQ multiplex PCR; TCRdb has only the in-frame clones, and not every one. Of about 88,000 clones in the sample, over 75% are singletons; the top ten hold 5% to 5.5%. Sequencing was performed on peripheral blood, taken 28 days after the second AZD1222 dose. These receptors all come from an adult who received the AZD1222 COVID-19 vaccine.

J is TRBJ2-1 and V is TRBV12-5, with D maybe TRBD2 (5 bases). This CDR3 has 15 residues. Germline V gene sequence: CDR1 LGHNT, CDR2 FRNRAP. V lost 2 bases to trimming and J lost 0 bases, with 8 bases between them. Written as DNA, the CDR3 is TGTGCTAGTGGTTTGAGCGGTATCTCCTACAATGAGCAGTTCTTC. This gives the protein CASGLSGISYNEQFF.

The chain uses TRBV2 and TRBJ1-2, with 7 bases fitting TRBD1. The CDR3 is 17 residues long. Germline lookup yields CDR1 SNHLY and CDR2 FYNNEI. J was trimmed by 2 bases and V by 3 bases; bases with no gene match: 12. In DNA, the CDR3 is TGTGCCAGCAGTGACGGACAGACAGGGCCCCCAAACTATGGCTACACCTTC. Residues: CASSDGQTGPPNYGYTF.

J is TRBJ2-1 and V is TRBV4-1; the D is unclear. This CDR3 spans 16 amino acids. Trimming pared 10 bases from V and 3 bases from J, leaving 22 bases between. The germline gives CDR1 MGHRA, CDR2 YSYEKL. CDR3 residues: CATQPEKGSYYNEQFF. CDR3 DNA sequence: TGCGCCACCCAGCCAGAAAAGGGTAGTTACTACAATGAGCAGTTCTTC.

This sequence joins TRBV29-1 and TRBJ2-1; D possibly corresponds to TRBD2 (6 bases). CDR3 length: 12 amino acids. Between the trimmed V and J ends, which lost 7 bases and 7 bases, there was a span of 14 bases. Germline V gene data show CDR1 as SQVTM and CDR2 as ANQGSEA. The CDR3 DNA reads as TGCAGCGCCGACAACGGGGGTAATGAGCAGTTCTTC. It codes for CSADNGGNEQFF.

The chain joins TRBV6-6 to TRBJ1-4, with TRBD1 identical over 8 bases. In germline, CDR1 is MNHNY, CDR2 SVGAGI (reference sequence). V lost 2 bases, J lost 5 bases, and 7 bases stayed unmatched. The CDR3 sequence is 16 residues long. The CDR3 sequence: CASSYLRGQANEKLFF. CDR3 in DNA: TGTGCCAGCAGTTACCTCAGGGGACAGGCGAATGAAAAACTGTTTTTT.

The rearrangement uses TRBV7-9 and TRBJ1-5; D unresolved. The CDR3 length is 13 residues. Germline V gene data show CDR1 as SEHNR and CDR2 as FQNEAQ (reference sequence). V lost 1 base to trimming and J lost 5 bases, with 6 bases between them. CDR3 coding DNA: TGTGCCAGCAGCTTAGGTCAGCATCAGCCCCAGCATTTT. This sequence encodes CASSLGQHQPQHF.

This clone was seen a few times. V usage is TRBV27 and J usage is TRBJ1-5, with D hard to call. V was cut by 0 bases and J by 7 bases, with 10 bases left in between. The germline gives CDR1 MNHEY, CDR2 SMNVEV (reference sequence). There are 14 residues in the CDR3. This CDR3 is CASSLSAVHQPQHF. The CDR3 bases are TGTGCCAGCAGTTTATCGGCGGTCCACCAGCCCCAGCATTTT.

The table lists this clone with a count of one. The V gene is TRBV2, the J gene TRBJ2-2; D not resolved. Germline CDR1 SNHLY, CDR2 FYNNEI. Deletions cut 6 bases from V and 1 base from J, with 6 bases between. CDR3 size: 13 residues. For the CDR3, the DNA is TGTGCCAGCAGCGGACGGAACACCGGGGAGCTGTTTTTT. This translates into CASSGRNTGELFF.

The V and J genes are TRBV7-8 and TRBJ1-5; D not certain. Per germline, CDR1 SGHVS and CDR2 FQNEAQ. The V end lost 1 base, the J end lost 1 base, and 11 bases lay between the germline ends. The length of the CDR3 is 16 residues. This CDR3 is CASSLGVDGSNQPQHF. CDR3 nucleotide sequence: TGTGCCAGCAGCTTAGGGGTTGACGGGAGCAATCAGCCCCAGCATTTT.

The rearrangement joins TRBV6-5 to TRBJ1-1; the D gene is possibly TRBD1 (5 bases). The CDR3 contains 15 residues. V was pared by 4 bases and J by 10 bases, with 22 bases between. CDR1 is MNHEY and CDR2 is SVGAGI in the germline V gene. In nucleotides, the CDR3 is TGTGCCAGCAGTTTACCGTCAGCCGGGGGGGAGTCAGCTTTCTTT. This codes for CASSLPSAGGESAFF.

This rearrangement joins TRBV27 to TRBJ1-1; D unresolved. Trimming removed 6 bases from V and 1 base from J, with 15 bases in between. The CDR3 runs 15 residues. Germline V gene sequence: CDR1 MNHEY, CDR2 SMNVEV (reference sequence). CDR3 residues: CASSRPGVANTEAFF. As DNA, the CDR3 is TGTGCCAGCAGCCGACCGGGTGTAGCGAACACTGAAGCTTTCTTT.

The CDR3 coding sequence is TGTGCCAGCAGCTTATTCGGCGGGGGGGCCTACGAGCAGTACTTC. Encoded protein: CASSLFGGGAYEQYF. The J gene is TRBJ2-7, the V gene TRBV11-2, with TRBD2 matching over 9 bases. Germline V CDR1 and CDR2: SGHAT, FQNNGV. The CDR3 totals 15 residues. V was pared by 2 bases and J by 2 bases, with 4 bases of the junction left unmatched.

The rearrangement uses TRBV3-1 (or the pseudogene TRBV3-2) and TRBJ1-2; a weak D match, TRBD1 (5 bases). The CDR3 is 14 residues long. Trimming removed 0 bases from V and 8 bases from J, with 13 bases in between. Per the germline V gene, CDR1 is LGHDT and CDR2 is YNNKEL (reference sequence). The CDR3 spells CASSQERSRGGYTF. As DNA, the CDR3 is TGTGCCAGCAGCCAAGAGAGGTCACGGGGCGGCTACACCTTC.

The chain carries TRBV10-3 and TRBJ2-1; possibly TRBD1 or TRBD2 for D (6 bases each). Trimming took 4 bases from V and 2 from J, leaving 12 bases between them. CDR1 and CDR2 from the germline V gene are ENHRY and SYGVKD. CDR3 length: 15 residues. CDR3 in amino acids: CAISGPGATYNEQFF. The CDR3 nucleotides read TGTGCCATCAGTGGCCCGGGGGCAACCTACAATGAGCAGTTCTTC.

This clone showed up just once. V and J are TRBV12-1 and TRBJ2-7. TRBV12-1 corresponds to a pseudogene. This CDR3 is built from 10 residues. CDR3 DNA: TGTGCCAGCAGCGAATACGAGCAGTACTTC. Translation: CASSEYEQYF.

The chain is built from TRBV2 and TRBJ2-5; 8 bases map to TRBD2. Germline V gives CDR1 SNHLY, CDR2 FYNNEI. The CDR3 contains 15 residues. Losses at the gene ends were 7 bases for V and 1 base for J; bases not matched to a gene: 8. The CDR3 bases are TGTGCCAGCACAGCAGCGGGGGCCCTCCAAGAGACCCAGTACTTC. Protein sequence: CASTAAGALQETQYF.

This clone was detected only once. The rearrangement joins TRBV2 to TRBJ1-6; no clear D gene. Trimming took off 7 bases at V and 0 bases at J, with 7 bases between the two ends. Germline lookup yields CDR1 SNHLY and CDR2 FYNNEI. The CDR3 extends over 14 amino acids. CDR3: CASMINSYNSPLHF. Written as DNA, the CDR3 is TGTGCCAGCATGATCAACTCCTATAATTCACCCCTCCACTTT.

The gene calls are TRBV28 and TRBJ1-5, with D possibly being TRBD1 (6 bases). In germline, CDR1 is MDHEN, CDR2 SYDVKM. V gave up 3 bases and J gave up 3 bases, with 15 bases separating them. The CDR3 contains 16 residues. The CDR3 DNA follows: TGTGCCAGCAGTTTGGGGAAAACAGGGTTCAATCAGCCCCAGCATTTT. Translated, it gives CASSLGKTGFNQPQHF.

J is TRBJ1-2 and V is TRBV19; D gene ambiguous. The ends were cut back, 0 bases at V and 5 bases at J, with 16 bases in the middle. CDR3 length equals 16 residues. CDR1 and CDR2 from the germline V gene are LNHDA and SQIVND (reference sequence). CDR3 DNA sequence: TGTGCCAGTAGTATAGATCTACAGACTTCTTCGTATGGCTACACCTTC. It is translated as CASSIDLQTSSYGYTF.

The chain uses TRBV2 and TRBJ1-6; D not resolved. The germline V gene has CDR1 SNHLY and CDR2 FYNNEI. Trimming left V 2 bases short and J 6 bases short, with 14 bases between. This CDR3 spans 16 amino acids. CDR3: CASSEKGGQSNSPLHF. CDR3 nucleotide sequence: TGTGCCAGCAGTGAAAAGGGAGGGCAGAGTAATTCACCCCTCCACTTT.

The rearrangement links TRBV5-8 to TRBJ1-1; TRBD1 might be the D (5 bases). Germline V CDR1 and CDR2: SGHTS, YDEGEE. V lost 2 bases to trimming and J lost 11 bases, with 16 bases between them. This CDR3 comprises 13 residues. The CDR3 sequence is CASSFSGGLRAFF. As DNA, the CDR3 is TGTGCCAGCAGCTTCTCCGGGGGACTAAGGGCTTTCTTT. The full variable domain, its missing parts supplied by reference TRBV5-8 and TRBJ1-1, is EAGVTQSPTHLIKTRGQQATLRCSPISGHTSVYWYQQALGLGLQFLLWYDEGEERNRGNFPPRFSGRQFPNYSSELNVNALELEDSALYLCASSFSGGLRAFFGQGTRLTVV.

This chain joins TRBV28 and TRBJ2-2, with 8 bases lining up with TRBD1. Germline lookup yields CDR1 MDHEN and CDR2 SYDVKM. J was trimmed by 4 bases and V by 5 bases; bases with no gene match: 9. The CDR3 is made up of 16 amino acids. The CDR3 sequence is CASSQAGGAGTGELFF. The CDR3 coding sequence is TGTGCCAGCAGTCAGGCAGGGGGCGCCGGCACCGGGGAGCTGTTTTTT.

V usage is TRBV28 and J usage is TRBJ1-3; D remains unclear. The CDR3 is made up of 16 amino acids. V was pared by 6 bases and J by 2 bases, with 17 bases between. Germline V gene lookup returns CDR1 MDHEN and CDR2 SYDVKM. CDR3 residues: CASSPAGRGAGNTIYF. CDR3 nucleotide sequence: TGTGCCAGCAGCCCCGCCGGGAGAGGCGCTGGAAACACCATATATTTT.

The V and J genes are TRBV25-1 and TRBJ1-2; TRBD1 might be the D (5 bases). From germline, CDR1 is MGHDK and CDR2 SYGVNS. This CDR3 comprises 16 residues. Deletions cut 8 bases from V and 4 bases from J, with 23 bases between. CDR3 region: CASGGPARGRIYGYTF. CDR3 DNA sequence: TGTGCCAGCGGTGGGCCAGCGAGGGGAAGGATCTATGGCTACACCTTC.

This sequence joins TRBV5-3 and TRBJ1-1; D unclear. TRBV5-3 is an ORF, and what it does is uncertain. Deletions cut 3 bases from V and 1 base from J, with 4 bases between. The CDR3 extends over 12 amino acids. The CDR3 DNA reads TGTGCCAGAAGCTCCACGAACACTGAAGCTTTCTTT. Protein product: CARSSTNTEAFF.

J is TRBJ1-1 and V is TRBV29-1; possibly TRBD1 for D (6 bases). The CDR3 extends over 14 amino acids. Trimming stripped 0 bases from V and 3 bases from J, with 11 bases between. Germline lookup yields CDR1 SQVTM and CDR2 ANQGSEA. The CDR3 loop is CSVEEGGGYTEAFF. CDR3 nucleotide sequence: TGCAGCGTTGAAGAAGGAGGGGGGTACACTGAAGCTTTCTTT.

The rearrangement joins TRBV5-6 to TRBJ1-1, with a weak D call TRBD1 (5 bases). The CDR3 extends over 14 amino acids. CDR1 and CDR2 (germline): SGHDT, YYEEEE. V was shortened by 4 bases and J by 1 base, with 11 bases between the two germline ends. For the CDR3, the DNA is TGTGCCAGCAGCCTGGCCGGGGGGAACACTGAAGCTTTCTTT. Residues: CASSLAGGNTEAFF.

The rearrangement joins TRBV7-3 to TRBJ2-2, with 11 nucleotides matching TRBD1. Germline lookup yields CDR1 SGHTA and CDR2 FQGTGA. The CDR3 is 16 amino acids. V gave up 1 base and J gave up 5 bases; unmatched junction bases: 3. The CDR3 here is CASSLKGTGGTGELFF. As DNA, the CDR3 is TGTGCCAGCAGCTTAAAGGGGACAGGGGGAACCGGGGAGCTGTTTTTT. The full variable domain, its missing parts supplied by reference TRBV7-3 and TRBJ2-2, is GAGVSQTPSNKVTEKGKYVELRCDPISGHTALYWYRQSLGQGPEFLIYFQGTGAADDSGLPNDRFFAVRPEGSVSTLKIQRTERGDSAVYLCASSLKGTGGTGELFFGEGSRLTVL.